These T cell receptor beta chains were read from a single sample in a study of blood T cell repertoires in COVID-19. The table came from immunoSEQ multiplex PCR; TCRdb's copy has only in-frame clones and leaves some out. This sample has approximately 140,000 clones, with about 86% found just once. The sample consisted of peripheral blood. These receptors were taken from a woman between 35 and 50 years old with acute or convalescent COVID-19. The CDR3 runs from the conserved cysteine through the conserved F or W. D genes are given only for firm matches. Expanded clones get a size class; other rows say once, few or many, or leave the size out.

TRBV13	-	-	TRBJ1-1	CASSLVSTEAFF	TGTGCCAGCAGCTTAGTCTCTACTGAAGCTTTCTTT
TRBV28	-	-	TRBJ1-2	CASSSPQRGGEYYGYTF	TGTGCCAGCAGCTCCCCCCAGCGGGGTGGGGAGTACTATGGCTACACCTTC
TRBV19	-	TRBD2	TRBJ2-1	CASSRNWLAGEYNEQFF	TGTGCCAGTTCTAGGAACTGGCTAGCGGGAGAGTACAATGAGCAGTTCTTC
TRBV10-2	few	-	TRBJ2-7	CASSGRSYEQYF	TGCGCCAGCAGTGGACGGAGCTACGAGCAGTACTTC
TRBV6-4	-	TRBD2	TRBJ2-3	CASSASGGATDTQYF	TGTGCCAGCAGTGCTAGCGGGGGGGCCACAGATACGCAGTATTTT
TRBV6-2/TRBV6-3	-	-	TRBJ2-5	CASSYISQETQYF	TGTGCCAGCAGTTACATTAGCCAGGAGACCCAGTACTTC
TRBV3-1/TRBV3-2	-	TRBD2	TRBJ2-7	CASSLQRLAGAYEQYF	TGTGCCAGCAGCCTCCAACGACTAGCGGGAGCCTACGAGCAGTACTTC
TRBV7-9	-	-	TRBJ2-5	CASSLEPGGRETQYF	TGTGCCAGCAGCTTAGAGCCGGGGGGCAGAGAGACCCAGTACTTC
TRBV6-6	few	TRBD2	TRBJ2-1	CASSYLSGSSYNEQFF	TGTGCCAGCAGTTACCTAAGCGGGAGCTCCTACAATGAGCAGTTCTTC
TRBV2	-	-	TRBJ1-2	CASSGSRIYGYTF	TGTGCCAGCAGTGGATCCAGAATCTATGGCTACACCTTC
TRBV4-3	once	TRBD2	TRBJ2-7	CASSQDREGDLPYEQYF	TGCGCCAGCAGCCAAGATCGGGAGGGGGACCTACCTTACGAGCAGTACTTC
TRBV29-1	-	TRBD2	TRBJ2-3	CSVRTSGRTDTQYF	TGCAGCGTCCGGACTAGCGGCCGCACAGATACGCAGTATTTT
TRBV5-8	once	-	TRBJ1-6	CASSLAVSPLHF	TGTGCCAGCAGCTTGGCAGTTTCACCCCTCCACTTT
TRBV29-1	-	TRBD1	TRBJ1-3	CSVASGTGSGNTIYF	TGCAGCGTTGCCTCCGGGACAGGCTCTGGAAACACCATATATTTT
TRBV7-9	-	TRBD1	TRBJ1-6	CASSLQRQGRNSPLHF	TGTGCCAGCAGCTTACAGAGACAGGGAAGGAATTCACCCCTCCACTTT
TRBV20-1	-	TRBD2	TRBJ2-7	CSASGGRVGEQYF	TGCAGTGCTAGTGGAGGGAGGGTAGGCGAGCAGTACTTC
TRBV29-1	-	-	TRBJ1-1	CSVSMNTEAFF	TGCAGCGTAAGCATGAACACTGAAGCTTTCTTT
TRBV7-8	-	TRBD1	TRBJ1-3	CASSLPRQGEYGNTIYF	TGTGCCAGCAGCTTACCCCGACAGGGGGAATATGGAAACACCATATATTTT
TRBV19	-	TRBD2	TRBJ2-2	CASSREWKNTGELFF	TGTGCCAGTTCGCGGGAGTGGAAGAACACCGGGGAGCTGTTTTTT
TRBV10-3	-	-	TRBJ1-1	CAIRKTVKNTEAFF	TGTGCCATCAGGAAGACAGTGAAGAACACTGAAGCTTTCTTT
TRBV20-1	-	TRBD2	TRBJ2-1	CSAAGDNEQFF	TGCAGTGCCGCGGGGGACAATGAGCAGTTCTTC
TRBV6-2/TRBV6-3	few	-	TRBJ1-2	CASSYLGDGTHYGYTF	TGTGCCAGCAGTTATTTGGGTGACGGGACACACTATGGCTACACCTTC
TRBV25-1	-	TRBD2	TRBJ2-3	CASSAAGGTDTQYF	TGTGCCAGCAGTGCTGCGGGAGGGACAGATACGCAGTATTTT
TRBV5-1	-	-	TRBJ2-3	CASSPGWGDTQYF	TGCGCCAGCAGCCCAGGGTGGGGAGATACGCAGTATTTT
TRBV7-9	-	TRBD2	TRBJ2-1	CASSSSSGRQWNEQFF	TGTGCCAGCAGCTCATCTAGCGGGAGGCAGTGGAATGAGCAGTTCTTC
TRBV5-1	-	-	TRBJ1-2	CASSLQDSYGYTF	TGCGCCAGCAGCTTACAGGATAGCTATGGCTACACCTTC
TRBV2	-	-	TRBJ2-7	CASNKGQPAYEQYF	TGTGCCAGCAATAAGGGGCAACCAGCCTACGAGCAGTACTTC
TRBV6-2/TRBV6-3	-	TRBD1	TRBJ1-2	CASSPGTGYGYTF	TGTGCCAGCAGTCCCGGGACAGGGTATGGCTACACCTTC
TRBV6-5	-	-	TRBJ1-1	CASSRRWQGDTEAFF	TGTGCCAGCAGCAGACGTTGGCAGGGTGACACTGAAGCTTTCTTT
TRBV5-1	-	-	TRBJ2-4	CASSLLGGKNIQYF	TGCGCCAGCAGCTTACTGGGAGGCAAAAACATTCAGTACTTC
TRBV28	once	-	TRBJ1-4	CASSRPGHSIATNEKLFF	TGTGCCAGCTCCCGTCCGGGACACTCTATTGCAACTAATGAAAAACTGTTTTTT
TRBV4-3	-	TRBD2	TRBJ2-4	CASSQDVGGAGNIQYF	TGCGCCAGCAGCCAAGATGTCGGGGGGGCCGGAAACATTCAGTACTTC
TRBV3-1/TRBV3-2	-	-	TRBJ1-3	CASSQDSLGTRNTIYF	TGTGCCAGCAGCCAAGATAGTCTTGGGACACGAAACACCATATATTTT
TRBV18	few	TRBD2	TRBJ2-7	CASSRGTSGYEQYF	TGTGCCAGCTCACGTGGGACTAGCGGCTACGAGCAGTACTTC
TRBV10-2	-	-	TRBJ1-1	CASSEGFSPEAFF	TGCGCCAGCAGTGAAGGATTTAGCCCTGAAGCTTTCTTT
TRBV30	-	-	TRBJ2-3	CAWSVSSPDTQYF	TGTGCCTGGAGTGTAAGTAGCCCAGATACGCAGTATTTT
TRBV30	few	TRBD2	TRBJ2-7	CACRPTTSGKSYEQYF	TGTGCCTGCCGACCTACCACTAGCGGGAAATCCTACGAGCAGTACTTC
TRBV14	-	-	TRBJ1-1	CASSFGSNTEAFF	TGTGCCAGCAGTTTTGGGAGTAACACTGAAGCTTTCTTT
TRBV10-1	once	-	TRBJ1-5	CASSPGKSQPQHF	TGCGCCAGCAGCCCGGGGAAAAGTCAGCCCCAGCATTTT
TRBV4-1	-	TRBD1	TRBJ1-1	CASSHVAGGQNTEAFF	TGCGCCAGCAGCCATGTTGCAGGGGGACAGAACACTGAAGCTTTCTTT
TRBV18	-	-	TRBJ1-3	CASSRAGGNTIYF	TGTGCCAGCTCACGAGCTGGGGGCAACACCATATATTTT
TRBV19	-	-	TRBJ1-1	CASSIGRGRTTEAFF	TGTGCCAGTAGTATAGGGCGGGGGCGTACCACTGAAGCTTTCTTT
TRBV4-3	-	-	TRBJ1-6	CASSQEQWSSPLHF	TGCGCCAGCAGCCAAGAGCAGTGGAGTTCACCCCTCCACTTT
TRBV20-1	-	-	TRBJ2-7	CSAELDPEQYF	TGCAGTGCTGAACTAGACCCCGAGCAGTACTTC
TRBV24-1	few	-	TRBJ2-3	CATSEQRDTQYF	TGTGCCACCAGTGAACAGAGAGATACGCAGTATTTT
TRBV5-6	-	TRBD1	TRBJ1-1	CATHLTGYPTNTEAFF	TGTGCCACCCACCTGACAGGGTACCCCACGAACACTGAAGCTTTCTTT
TRBV15	-	-	TRBJ1-5	CATSRDKVSRQPQHF	TGTGCCACCAGCAGAGATAAGGTCTCCAGGCAGCCCCAGCATTTT
TRBV4-2	-	-	TRBJ1-1	CASSQDTAGPAFF	TGTGCCAGCAGCCAAGATACGGCAGGCCCAGCTTTCTTT
TRBV9	-	-	TRBJ2-2	CASSLAVGELFF	TGTGCCAGCTCTCTCGCGGTCGGGGAGCTGTTTTTT
TRBV6-4	-	-	TRBJ1-5	CASSGQHNSNQPQHF	TGTGCCAGCAGTGGACAGCACAATAGCAATCAGCCCCAGCATTTT
TRBV6-5	few	TRBD1	TRBJ1-1	CATVTGKATEAFF	TGTGCCACCGTGACAGGGAAGGCCACTGAAGCTTTCTTT
TRBV3-1/TRBV3-2	few	-	TRBJ2-1	CASSQAITSSSYNEQFF	TGTGCCAGCAGCCAAGCGATCACCTCGAGCTCCTACAATGAGCAGTTCTTC